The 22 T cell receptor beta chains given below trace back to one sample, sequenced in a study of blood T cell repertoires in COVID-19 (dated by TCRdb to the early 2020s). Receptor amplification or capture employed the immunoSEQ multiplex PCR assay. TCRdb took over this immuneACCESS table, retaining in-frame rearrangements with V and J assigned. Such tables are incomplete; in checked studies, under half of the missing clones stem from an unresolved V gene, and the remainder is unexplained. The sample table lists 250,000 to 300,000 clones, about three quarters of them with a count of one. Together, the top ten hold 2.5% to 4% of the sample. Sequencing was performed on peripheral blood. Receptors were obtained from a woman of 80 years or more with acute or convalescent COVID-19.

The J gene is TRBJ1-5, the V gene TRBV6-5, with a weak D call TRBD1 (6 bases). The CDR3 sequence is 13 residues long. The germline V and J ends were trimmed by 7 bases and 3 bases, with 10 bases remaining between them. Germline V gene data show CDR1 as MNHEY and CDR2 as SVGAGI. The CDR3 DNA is TGTGCCAGCACCGGGACAATCAATCAGCCCCAGCATTTT. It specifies CASTGTINQPQHF.

DNA for the CDR3: TGTGCCAGCAGCCAAGTCAGGGCCACTGAAGCTTTCTTT. It translates to CASSQVRATEAFF. V is TRBV14 and J is TRBJ1-1; D might be TRBD1 (5 bases). Deletions cut 1 base from V and 4 bases from J, with 7 bases between. The germline V gene has CDR1 SGHDN and CDR2 FVKESK. The CDR3 is 13 residues long.

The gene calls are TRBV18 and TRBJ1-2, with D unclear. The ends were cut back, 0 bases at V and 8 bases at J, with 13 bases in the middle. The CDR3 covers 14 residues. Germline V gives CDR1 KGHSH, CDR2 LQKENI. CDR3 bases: TGTGCCAGCTCACCACCACAGCTAACCTACGGCTACACCTTC. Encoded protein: CASSPPQLTYGYTF.

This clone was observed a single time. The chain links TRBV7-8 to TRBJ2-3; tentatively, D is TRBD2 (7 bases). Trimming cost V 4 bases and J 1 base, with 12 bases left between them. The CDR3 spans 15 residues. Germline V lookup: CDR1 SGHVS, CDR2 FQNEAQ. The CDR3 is CASSSAGARTDTQYF. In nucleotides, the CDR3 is TGTGCCAGCAGCTCGGCGGGGGCCCGCACAGATACGCAGTATTTT. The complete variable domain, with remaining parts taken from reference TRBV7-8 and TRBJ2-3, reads GAGVSQSPRYKVAKRGQDVALRCDPISGHVSLFWYQQALGQGPEFLTYFQNEAQLDKSGLPSDRFFAERPEGSVSTLKIQRTQQEDSAVYLCASSSAGARTDTQYFGPGTRLTVL.

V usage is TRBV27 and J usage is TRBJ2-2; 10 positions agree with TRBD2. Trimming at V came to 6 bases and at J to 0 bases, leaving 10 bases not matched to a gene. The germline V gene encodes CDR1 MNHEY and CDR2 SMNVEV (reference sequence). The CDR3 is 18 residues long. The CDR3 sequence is CASSPWGSGGPNTGELFF. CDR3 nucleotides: TGTGCCAGCAGCCCCTGGGGTAGCGGGGGGCCGAACACCGGGGAGCTGTTTTTT.

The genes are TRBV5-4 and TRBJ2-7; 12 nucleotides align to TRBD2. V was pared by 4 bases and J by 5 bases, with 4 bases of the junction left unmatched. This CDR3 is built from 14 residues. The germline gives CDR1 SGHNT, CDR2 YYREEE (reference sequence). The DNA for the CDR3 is TGTGCCAGCAGCCCTAGCGGGAGGGCCGACGAGCAGTACTTC. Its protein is CASSPSGRADEQYF.

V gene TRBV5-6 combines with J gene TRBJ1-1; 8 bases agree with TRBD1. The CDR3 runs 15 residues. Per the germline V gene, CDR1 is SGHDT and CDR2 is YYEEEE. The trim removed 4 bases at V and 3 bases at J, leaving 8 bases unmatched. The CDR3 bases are TGTGCCAGCAGCCGGGGGACAGGAGTATACACTGAAGCTTTCTTT. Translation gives CASSRGTGVYTEAFF.

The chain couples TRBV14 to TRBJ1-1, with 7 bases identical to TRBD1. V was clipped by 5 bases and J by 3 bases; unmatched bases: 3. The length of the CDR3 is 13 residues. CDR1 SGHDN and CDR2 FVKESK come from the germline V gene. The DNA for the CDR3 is TGTGCCAGCAGCGCACAGGGGTACACTGAAGCTTTCTTT. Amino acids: CASSAQGYTEAFF.

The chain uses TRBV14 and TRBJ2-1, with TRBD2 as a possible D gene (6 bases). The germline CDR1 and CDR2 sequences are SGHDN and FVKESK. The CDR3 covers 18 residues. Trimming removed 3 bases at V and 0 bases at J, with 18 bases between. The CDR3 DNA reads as TGTGCCAGCAGCCATCCTCCAGCGGGCCCGCCCTCCTACAATGAGCAGTTCTTC. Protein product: CASSHPPAGPPSYNEQFF.

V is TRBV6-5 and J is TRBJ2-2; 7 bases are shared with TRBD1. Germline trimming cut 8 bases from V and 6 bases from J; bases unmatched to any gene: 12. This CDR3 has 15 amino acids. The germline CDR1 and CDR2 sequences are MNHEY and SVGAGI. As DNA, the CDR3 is TGTGCCAGCTCCTTCGGGACAGTCCCGCCCGGGGAGCTGTTTTTT. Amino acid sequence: CASSFGTVPPGELFF.

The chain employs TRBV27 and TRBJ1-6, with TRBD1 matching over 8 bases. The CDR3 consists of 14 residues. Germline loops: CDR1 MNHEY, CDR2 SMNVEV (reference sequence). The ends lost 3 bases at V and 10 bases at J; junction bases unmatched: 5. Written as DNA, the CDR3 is TGTGCCAGCAGTTTCGACAGGGGAAACTCACCCCTCCACTTT. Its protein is CASSFDRGNSPLHF.

The CDR3: CANWDREETQYF. The CDR3 DNA sequence: TGTGCCAACTGGGACAGAGAAGAGACCCAGTACTTC. V gene TRBV19 combines with J gene TRBJ2-5, with 7 bases aligning to TRBD1. The CDR3 has 12 residues. Germline V gene lookup returns CDR1 LNHDA and CDR2 SQIVND (reference sequence). The V gene end was trimmed by 10 bases and the J gene end by 3 bases; junction bases not matched to a gene: 5.

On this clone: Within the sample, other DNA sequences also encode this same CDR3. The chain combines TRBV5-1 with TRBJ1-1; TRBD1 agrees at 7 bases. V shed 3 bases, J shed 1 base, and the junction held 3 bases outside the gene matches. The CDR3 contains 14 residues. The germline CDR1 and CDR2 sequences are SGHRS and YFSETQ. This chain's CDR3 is CASSSGQTNTEAFF. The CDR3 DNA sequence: TGCGCCAGCAGCTCGGGACAGACGAACACTGAAGCTTTCTTT.

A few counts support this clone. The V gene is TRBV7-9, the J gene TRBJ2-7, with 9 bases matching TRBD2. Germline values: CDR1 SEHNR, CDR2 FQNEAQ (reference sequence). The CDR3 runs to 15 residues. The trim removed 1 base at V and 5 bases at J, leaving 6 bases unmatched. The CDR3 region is CASSLGGLAKDEQYF. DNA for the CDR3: TGTGCCAGCAGCTTAGGCGGACTAGCGAAAGACGAGCAGTACTTC.

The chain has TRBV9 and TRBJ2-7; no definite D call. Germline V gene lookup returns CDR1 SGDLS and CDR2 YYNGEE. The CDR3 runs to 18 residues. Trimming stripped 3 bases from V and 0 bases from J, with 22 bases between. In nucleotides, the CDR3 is TGTGCCAGCAGCGCAGCCCCAGACACAAGCCGTAACTCCTACGAGCAGTACTTC. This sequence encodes CASSAAPDTSRNSYEQYF.

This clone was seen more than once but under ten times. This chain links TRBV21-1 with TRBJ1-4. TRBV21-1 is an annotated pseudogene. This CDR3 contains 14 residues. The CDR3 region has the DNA TGTGCCAGCGTGGAAGAGGAGATTAATGAAAAACTGTTTTTT. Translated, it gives CASVEEEINEKLFF.

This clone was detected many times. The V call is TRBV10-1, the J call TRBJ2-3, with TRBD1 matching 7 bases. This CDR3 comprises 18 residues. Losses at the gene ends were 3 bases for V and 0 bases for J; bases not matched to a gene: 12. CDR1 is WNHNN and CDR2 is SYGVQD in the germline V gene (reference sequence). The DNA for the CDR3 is TGCGCCAGCAGTGACGCCTTAGGACAGGTTTCTAGCACAGATACGCAGTATTTT. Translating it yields CASSDALGQVSSTDTQYF.

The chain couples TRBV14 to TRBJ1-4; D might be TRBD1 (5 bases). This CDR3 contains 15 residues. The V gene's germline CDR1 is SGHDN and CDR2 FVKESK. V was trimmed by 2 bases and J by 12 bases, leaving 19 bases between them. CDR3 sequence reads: CASSQRGAGSGQLFF. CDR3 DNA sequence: TGTGCCAGCAGCCAAAGGGGCGCGGGGTCGGGTCAACTGTTTTTT.

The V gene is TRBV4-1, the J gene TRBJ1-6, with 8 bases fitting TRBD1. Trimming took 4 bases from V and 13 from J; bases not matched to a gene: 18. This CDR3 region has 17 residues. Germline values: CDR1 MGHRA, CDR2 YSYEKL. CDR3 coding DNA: TGCGCCAGCAGCCTTGATCCGGGACAGGTCCCTTCTTCGCCCCTCCACTTT. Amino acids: CASSLDPGQVPSSPLHF.

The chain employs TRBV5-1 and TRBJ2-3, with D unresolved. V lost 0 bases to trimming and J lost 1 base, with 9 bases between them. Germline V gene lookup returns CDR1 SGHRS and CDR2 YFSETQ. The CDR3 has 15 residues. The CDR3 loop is CASSLGGPRTDTQYF. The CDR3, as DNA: TGCGCCAGCAGCTTGGGAGGTCCTCGCACAGATACGCAGTATTTT.

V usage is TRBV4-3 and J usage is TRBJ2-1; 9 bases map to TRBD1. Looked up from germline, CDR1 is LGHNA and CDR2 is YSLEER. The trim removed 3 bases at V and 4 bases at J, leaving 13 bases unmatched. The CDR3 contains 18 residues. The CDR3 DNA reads TGCGCCAGCAGCCAGGCGAACGGACAGGGGACCTCTTACAATGAGCAGTTCTTC. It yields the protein CASSQANGQGTSYNEQFF.

The CDR3 reads CASSHRTGGGGYTF. CDR3 nucleotides: TGTGCCAGCAGCCACCGGACAGGGGGCGGTGGCTACACCTTC. The rearrangement uses TRBV3-1 (or the pseudogene TRBV3-2) and TRBJ1-2; the match to TRBD1 covers 11 bases. The CDR3 contains 14 residues. Trimming cost V 3 bases and J 7 bases; bases outside gene matches: 4. Germline values: CDR1 LGHDT, CDR2 YNNKEL (reference sequence).